The 17 T cell receptor beta chains below come from one sample, sequenced in a study of cytomegalovirus exposure and HLA in healthy donors. Primers: 60 Vbeta forward and 13 Jbeta reverse. Some clones are missing from TCRdb's copy, which holds only in-frame ones; the method was immunoSEQ multiplex PCR. This table holds approximately 130,000 clones, approximately 8.9% found once. The material sequenced was PBMCs. Receptors were obtained from a woman aged 40-49 years in good health and CMV-seropositive.

This clone was picked up a small number of times. This chain uses TRBV7-2 with TRBJ2-7, with D possibly TRBD1 on 5 matching bases. CDR1 is SGHTA and CDR2 is FQGNSA in the germline V gene. CDR3 length equals 15 residues. The germline V and J ends were trimmed by 5 bases and 0 bases, with 14 bases remaining between them. This chain's CDR3 is CASSPGAPGSYEQYF. CDR3 DNA sequence: TGTGCCAGCAGCCCTGGGGCCCCCGGCTCCTACGAGCAGTACTTC.

The genes are TRBV2 and TRBJ2-1; possibly TRBD1 for D (6 bases). The CDR3 is 14 amino acids. Germline loops: CDR1 SNHLY, CDR2 FYNNEI. With 8 bases removed from V and 5 bases from J, the gap between germline ends came to 16 bases. The CDR3 bases are TGTGCCAGCGCCGTAGGGGGTTGGAACAATGAGCAGTTCTTC. Translating gives CASAVGGWNNEQFF.

This clone turned up a few times. This same CDR3 is encoded by further DNA sequences in the sample. The J gene is TRBJ2-1, the V gene TRBV4-2; 7 bases are shared with TRBD2. The length of the CDR3 is 15 residues. J was trimmed by 4 bases and V by 0 bases; bases with no gene match: 3. Germline assignment: CDR1 LGHNA and CDR2 YNFKEQ. CDR3: CASSQDTGGYNEQFF. CDR3 coding DNA: TGTGCCAGCAGCCAAGACACGGGGGGATACAATGAGCAGTTCTTC.

This clone was counted between two and nine times. Other nucleotide sequences in the sample specify the same CDR3. V is TRBV11-2 and J is TRBJ2-7; D uncertain. Between the trimmed V and J ends, which lost 5 bases and 3 bases, there was a span of 8 bases. Germline V gene data show CDR1 as SGHAT and CDR2 as FQNNGV. The CDR3 has 12 amino acids. CDR3 protein: CASSPPGYEQYF. The CDR3 bases are TGTGCCAGCAGCCCGCCCGGCTACGAGCAGTACTTC.

This clone occurred a few times. This chain links TRBV7-9 with TRBJ2-7, with D maybe TRBD1 (5 bases). The V gene's germline CDR1 is SEHNR and CDR2 FQNEAQ (reference sequence). The CDR3 is 14 amino acids. V lost 2 bases and J 5 bases, leaving 13 bases between the germline ends. CDR3 sequence: CASSLQTAQDEQYF. In DNA, the CDR3 is TGTGCCAGCAGCTTACAGACGGCACAGGACGAGCAGTACTTC.

This clone was found a few times. This sequence joins TRBV2 and TRBJ1-2; weak D call: TRBD1 (6 bases). V was pared by 4 bases and J by 11 bases, with 17 bases between. CDR1 and CDR2 from the germline V gene are SNHLY and FYNNEI. The CDR3 covers 13 residues. The chain's CDR3 is CASSVFLDRLYTF. CDR3 DNA sequence: TGTGCCAGCAGTGTATTCTTAGACAGGCTTTACACCTTC.

Here the CDR3 reads CASSSNLDISNQPQHF. CDR3 DNA: TGTGCCAGCAGTTCAAACCTCGACATTAGCAATCAGCCCCAGCATTTT. The chain carries TRBV27 and TRBJ1-5; unclear D gene. CDR1 is MNHEY and CDR2 is SMNVEV in the germline V gene (reference sequence). The V end was cut by 4 bases, the J end by 0 bases, with 13 bases between. This CDR3 contains 16 residues.

V is TRBV7-2 and J is TRBJ1-6, with TRBD1 as a possible D gene (5 bases). The CDR3 runs 14 residues. Trimming took 3 bases from V and 2 from J, leaving 5 bases between them. The germline gives CDR1 SGHTA, CDR2 FQGNSA. The CDR3 bases are TGTGCCAGCAGCTTGGGGCCCTATAATTCACCCCTCCACTTT. This encodes CASSLGPYNSPLHF.

This clone was detected a few times. CDR3 residues: CASSPAQGPLAEQYF. CDR3 coding DNA: TGCGCCAGCAGCCCGGCCCAGGGCCCCCTTGCCGAGCAGTACTTC. The V call is TRBV5-1, the J call TRBJ2-7, with D perhaps matching TRBD1 (5 bases). The V end lost 4 bases, the J end lost 6 bases, and 20 bases lay between the germline ends. Germline V gene lookup returns CDR1 SGHRS and CDR2 YFSETQ. The length of the CDR3 is 15 residues.

This chain connects TRBV10-3 to TRBJ2-3; D might be TRBD2 (7 bases). Between the trimmed V and J ends, which lost 10 bases and 4 bases, there was a span of 15 bases. Per the germline V gene, CDR1 is ENHRY and CDR2 is SYGVKD. The CDR3 spans 13 residues. This chain's CDR3 is CATGRGGADTQYF. The CDR3 region has the DNA TGTGCCACGGGTAGGGGGGGGGCAGATACGCAGTATTTT.

This chain joins TRBV7-2 and TRBJ1-2; TRBD1 might be the D (6 bases). V lost 0 bases and J lost 2, with 10 bases in between. The germline gives CDR1 SGHTA, CDR2 FQGNSA. The CDR3 consists of 15 residues. CDR3 sequence (DNA): TGTGCCAGCAGCTTAGCTCCAGGGGCAAACTATGGCTACACCTTC. This codes for CASSLAPGANYGYTF. The whole variable domain, filled in from reference TRBV7-2 and TRBJ1-2, reads GAGVSQSPSNKVTEKGKDVELRCDPISGHTALYWYRQSLGQGLEFLIYFQGNSAPDKSGLPSDRFSAERTGGSVSTLTIQRTQQEDSAVYLCASSLAPGANYGYTFGSGTRLTVV.

The J gene is TRBJ2-2, the V gene TRBV9, with D possibly being TRBD1 (5 bases). CDR3 length: 15 amino acids. Between the trimmed V and J ends, which lost 0 bases and 7 bases, there was a span of 13 bases. Germline V lookup: CDR1 SGDLS, CDR2 YYNGEE. CDR3 region: CASSVGARVDGELFF. The CDR3 nucleotides are TGTGCCAGCAGCGTAGGAGCCAGGGTTGACGGGGAGCTGTTTTTT.

This clone has only a few counts. The chain combines TRBV2 with TRBJ1-2; TRBD1 matches at 9 bases. Trimming cost V 7 bases and J 3 bases; bases outside gene matches: 9. Germline values: CDR1 SNHLY, CDR2 FYNNEI. The CDR3 is 15 residues long. CDR3 loop: CASIWTGVMDYGYTF. As DNA, the CDR3 is TGTGCCAGCATCTGGACAGGGGTAATGGACTATGGCTACACCTTC.

The V call is TRBV18, the J call TRBJ1-1; the match to TRBD1 covers 7 bases. The CDR3 totals 13 residues. The ends lost 4 bases at V and 3 bases at J; junction bases unmatched: 2. The germline gives CDR1 KGHSH, CDR2 LQKENI. The CDR3 sequence: CASSRQGDTEAFF. In DNA, the CDR3 is TGTGCCAGCTCACGACAGGGAGACACTGAAGCTTTCTTT.

The V and J genes are TRBV19 and TRBJ2-1, with TRBD2 identical over 8 bases. Germline CDR1 LNHDA, CDR2 SQIVND (reference sequence). The V segment lost 1 base and the J segment 8 bases; nucleotides outside the gene matches: 1. The CDR3 sequence is 13 residues long. The CDR3 reads CASSIAGGDEQFF. The CDR3 DNA reads TGTGCCAGTAGTATAGCGGGGGGGGATGAGCAGTTCTTC.

On this clone: No DNA is shown, since the ends of the CDR3 on it are uncertain; the CDR3 is the one TCRdb lists. The chain is built from TRBV4-3 and TRBJ2-6; TRBD2 reflects the table's D call only, with no check against the DNA. Ends included, the CDR3 has 19 residues. Looked up from germline, CDR1 is LGHNA and CDR2 is YSLEER. The chain's CDR3 is CASSQAGLPAFLRANVLTF.

The chain uses TRBV7-9 and TRBJ1-3, with D tentatively TRBD1 (5 bases). The CDR3 runs to 15 residues. Trimming shortened V by 6 bases and J by 0 bases, and 12 bases separated the two germline ends. Germline V gene lookup returns CDR1 SEHNR and CDR2 FQNEAQ (reference sequence). The CDR3 coding sequence is TGTGCCAGCAGACCTACCGACAGCTCTGGAAACACCATATATTTT. Amino acids: CASRPTDSSGNTIYF.